Below are 15 T cell receptor beta chains sequenced from a single sample in a study of T cell responses to AZD1222 COVID-19 vaccine. Using immunoSEQ multiplex PCR, the repertoire was profiled, and TCRdb retains in-frame clones only, with some absent. The sample carries some 150,000 clones, around 89% recorded once. Sequencing was performed on peripheral blood, taken on day 0 of AZD1222 vaccination. The receptors stem from an adult in good health.

The chain joins TRBV5-1 to TRBJ1-1; D gene ambiguous. This CDR3 has 15 residues. The V gene's germline CDR1 is SGHRS and CDR2 YFSETQ. Trimming stripped 0 bases from V and 1 base from J, with 10 bases between. The CDR3 DNA sequence: TGCGCCAGCAGCTTGGTGGCAGCTGGGAACACTGAAGCTTTCTTT. Translating it yields CASSLVAAGNTEAFF.

The CDR3 DNA follows: TGTGCCAGCAGTTGGACTAGCGGGGGAGGGGAGACCCAGTACTTC. Translating gives CASSWTSGGGETQYF. V usage is TRBV2 and J usage is TRBJ2-5, with 13 bases that match TRBD2. Unmatched junction bases numbered 5, after V lost 5 bases and J lost 5 bases. Germline CDR1 SNHLY, CDR2 FYNNEI. The CDR3 loop spans 15 amino acids.

The J gene is TRBJ2-3, the V gene TRBV5-4, with 8 bases lining up with TRBD2. V shed 6 bases, J shed 0 bases, and the junction held 6 bases outside the gene matches. This CDR3 is 15 amino acids long. The V gene's germline CDR1 is SGHNT and CDR2 YYREEE (reference sequence). CDR3 in amino acids: CASTGGGRSTDTQYF. Written as DNA, the CDR3 is TGTGCCAGCACCGGGGGGGGAAGGAGCACAGATACGCAGTATTTT.

The V call is TRBV7-3, the J call TRBJ2-2, with 13 bases fitting TRBD2. J was trimmed by 7 bases and V by 5 bases; bases with no gene match: 7. Germline-derived CDR1 and CDR2 are SGHTA and FQGTGA. The CDR3 runs 16 residues. The chain's CDR3 is CASSPRTSGGFGELFF. In DNA, the CDR3 is TGTGCCAGCAGCCCCCGGACTAGCGGGGGCTTCGGGGAGCTGTTTTTT.

This clone was counted once. CDR3: CASSMTGYQPQHF. In nucleotides, the CDR3 is TGTGCCAGCAGTATGACAGGTTATCAGCCCCAGCATTTT. The chain couples TRBV6-5 to TRBJ1-5; D might be TRBD1 (6 bases). This CDR3 has 13 residues. Trimming took off 5 bases at V and 5 bases at J, with 10 bases between the two ends. From germline, CDR1 is MNHEY and CDR2 SVGAGI.

The chain joins TRBV3-1 (or the pseudogene TRBV3-2) to TRBJ1-3; no reliable D call. Germline CDR1 LGHDT, CDR2 YNNKEL (reference sequence). The CDR3 has 15 amino acids. The ends were cut back, 0 bases at V and 2 bases at J, with 8 bases in the middle. The CDR3 protein is CASSQDPEAGNTIYF. The DNA for the CDR3 is TGTGCCAGCAGCCAAGATCCCGAGGCTGGAAACACCATATATTTT.

The V gene is TRBV16, the J gene TRBJ1-3, with TRBD1 matching over 8 bases. The CDR3 has 15 amino acids. In germline, CDR1 is KGHSY, CDR2 FQNENV. The ends lost 4 bases at V and 0 bases at J; junction bases unmatched: 2. CDR3: CASSRGTGSGNTIYF. DNA for the CDR3: TGTGCCAGCAGCCGCGGGACAGGCTCTGGAAACACCATATATTTT.

This rearrangement joins TRBV5-1 to TRBJ1-2; D unresolved. CDR3 length: 14 residues. Germline CDR1 and CDR2: SGHRS and YFSETQ. V lost 5 bases and J lost 2, with 13 bases in between. In DNA, the CDR3 is TGCGCCAGCAGTATGGGAGACTTAAACTATGGCTACACCTTC. Its translation: CASSMGDLNYGYTF.

This clone has a single count. V is TRBV7-8 and J is TRBJ1-1; D is undetermined. Trimming removed 1 base from V and 0 bases from J, with 6 bases in between. The CDR3 sequence is 14 residues long. Germline V lookup: CDR1 SGHVS, CDR2 FQNEAQ. As DNA, the CDR3 is TGTGCCAGCAGCTTAGTTCTCCTGAACACTGAAGCTTTCTTT. The encoded protein is CASSLVLLNTEAFF.

Concerning this clone: Within the sample, other DNA sequences also encode this same CDR3. The chain recombines TRBV7-2 with TRBJ2-2; 8 positions match TRBD1. The CDR3 spans 14 residues. Germline-derived CDR1 and CDR2 are SGHTA and FQGNSA. The J segment lost 5 bases and the V segment lost 5 bases, leaving 4 bases of the junction unmatched. The CDR3 region is CASSSGQGTGELFF. The CDR3 coding sequence is TGTGCCAGCAGCAGCGGACAGGGAACCGGGGAGCTGTTTTTT.

The chain recombines TRBV24-1 with TRBJ1-2; 8 bases line up with TRBD1. J gave up 4 bases and V 2 bases, and 2 bases lay outside the gene matches. The CDR3 is made up of 14 amino acids. CDR1 is KGHDR and CDR2 is SFDVKD in the germline V gene. The CDR3 sequence is CATSDSTGAYGYTF. The CDR3, as DNA: TGTGCCACCAGTGATTCGACAGGGGCCTATGGCTACACCTTC.

This chain uses TRBV4-1 with TRBJ1-5; 7 bases align to TRBD1. Germline CDR1 and CDR2: MGHRA and YSYEKL. This CDR3 has 18 amino acids. Unmatched junction bases numbered 14, after V lost 0 bases and J lost 6 bases. The CDR3 coding sequence is TGCGCCAGCAGCCAAGATCTCTGGGCAGGGGGAGGTTTTCAGCCCCAGCATTTT. Translation gives CASSQDLWAGGGFQPQHF.

V is TRBV24-1 and J is TRBJ2-5, with 8 bases identical to TRBD1. CDR3 size: 14 residues. V lost 5 bases, J lost 5 bases, and 6 bases stayed unmatched. Germline V gene data show CDR1 as KGHDR and CDR2 as SFDVKD. CDR3 bases: TGTGCCACCAGTGCCGCAGGGGGCATGGAGACCCAGTACTTC. Protein: CATSAAGGMETQYF.

V usage is TRBV11-3 and J usage is TRBJ1-3; D remains unclear. CDR1 is SGHNT and CDR2 is YENEEA in the germline V gene. Trimming took off 2 bases at V and 2 bases at J, with 4 bases between the two ends. The CDR3 extends over 13 amino acids. DNA for the CDR3: TGTGCCAGCAGCTTATTAACTGGAAACACCATATATTTT. It is translated as CASSLLTGNTIYF.

This sequence joins TRBV19 and TRBJ1-2, with D unclear. With 7 bases removed from V and 8 bases from J, the gap between germline ends came to 8 bases. The germline V gene encodes CDR1 LNHDA and CDR2 SQIVND (reference sequence). The CDR3 covers 10 residues. The CDR3 coding sequence is TGTGCCAGTAAACGAGGGGGCTACACCTTC. As protein: CASKRGGYTF. The full variable domain, in which reference TRBV19 and TRBJ1-2 provide the parts outside the CDR3, is DGGITQSPKYLFRKEGQNVTLSCEQNLNHDAMYWYRQDPGQGLRLIYYSQIVNDFQKGDIAEGYSVSREKKESFPLTVTSAQKNPTAFYLCASKRGGYTFGSGTRLTVV.